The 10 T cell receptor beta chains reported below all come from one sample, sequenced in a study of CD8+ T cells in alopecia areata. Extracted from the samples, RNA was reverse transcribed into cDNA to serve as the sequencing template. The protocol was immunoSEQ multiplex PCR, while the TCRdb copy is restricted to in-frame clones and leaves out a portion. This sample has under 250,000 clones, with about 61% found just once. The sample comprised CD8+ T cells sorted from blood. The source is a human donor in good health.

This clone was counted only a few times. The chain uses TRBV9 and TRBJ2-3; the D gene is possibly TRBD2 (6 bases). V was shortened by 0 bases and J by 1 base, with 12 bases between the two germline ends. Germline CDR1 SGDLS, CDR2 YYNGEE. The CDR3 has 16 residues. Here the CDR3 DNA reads TGTGCCAGCAGCGTAGGTGGGGGACTCCGCACAGATACGCAGTATTTT. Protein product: CASSVGGGLRTDTQYF.

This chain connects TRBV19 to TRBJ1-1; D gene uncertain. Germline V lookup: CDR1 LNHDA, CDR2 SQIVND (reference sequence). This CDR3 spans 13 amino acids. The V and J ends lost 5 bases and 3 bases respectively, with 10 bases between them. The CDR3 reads CASSPSGYTEAFF. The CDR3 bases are TGTGCCAGTAGTCCCTCGGGGTACACTGAAGCTTTCTTT.

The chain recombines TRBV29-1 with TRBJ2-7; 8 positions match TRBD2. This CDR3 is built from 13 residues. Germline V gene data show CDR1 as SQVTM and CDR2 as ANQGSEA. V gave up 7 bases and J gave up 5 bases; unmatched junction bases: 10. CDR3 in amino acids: CSAERGGGHEQYF. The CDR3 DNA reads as TGCAGCGCCGAACGGGGGGGAGGTCACGAGCAGTACTTC.

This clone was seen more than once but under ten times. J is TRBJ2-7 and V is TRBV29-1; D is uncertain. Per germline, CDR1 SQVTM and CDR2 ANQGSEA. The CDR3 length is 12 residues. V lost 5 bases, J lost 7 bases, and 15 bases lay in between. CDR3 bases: TGCAGCGTTAGACTGACGGGCGTGGAGCAGTACTTC. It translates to CSVRLTGVEQYF.

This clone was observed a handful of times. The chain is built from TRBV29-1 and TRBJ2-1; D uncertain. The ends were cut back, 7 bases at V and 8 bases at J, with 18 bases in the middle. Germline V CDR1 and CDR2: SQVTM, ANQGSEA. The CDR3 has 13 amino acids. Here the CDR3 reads CSAPLRAEDEQFF. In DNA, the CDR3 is TGCAGCGCGCCTTTAAGGGCTGAGGATGAGCAGTTCTTC.

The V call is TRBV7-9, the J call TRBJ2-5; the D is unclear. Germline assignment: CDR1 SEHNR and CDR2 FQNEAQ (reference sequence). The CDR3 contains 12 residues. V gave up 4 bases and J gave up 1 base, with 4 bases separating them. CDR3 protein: CASSSRQETQYF. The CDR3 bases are TGTGCCAGCAGCTCCCGCCAAGAGACCCAGTACTTC.

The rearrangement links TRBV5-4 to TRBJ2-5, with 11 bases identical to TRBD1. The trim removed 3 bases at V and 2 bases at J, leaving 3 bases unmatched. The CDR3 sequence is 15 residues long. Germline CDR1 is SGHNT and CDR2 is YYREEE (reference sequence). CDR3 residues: CASSSGQGVQETQYF. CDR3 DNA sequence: TGTGCCAGCAGCTCGGGACAGGGGGTTCAAGAGACCCAGTACTTC.

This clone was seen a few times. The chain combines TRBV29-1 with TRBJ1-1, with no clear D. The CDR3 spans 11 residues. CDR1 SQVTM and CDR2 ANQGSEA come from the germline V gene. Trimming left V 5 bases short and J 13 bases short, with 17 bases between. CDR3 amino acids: CSVPRLARVFF. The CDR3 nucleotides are TGCAGCGTTCCAAGGCTGGCTCGAGTTTTCTTT.

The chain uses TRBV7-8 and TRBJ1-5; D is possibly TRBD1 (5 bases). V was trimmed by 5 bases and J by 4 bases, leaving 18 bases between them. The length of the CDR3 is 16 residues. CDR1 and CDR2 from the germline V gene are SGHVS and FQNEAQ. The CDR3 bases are TGTGCCAGCAGCCCCAGGCCCAGGGCGACGAATCAGCCCCAGCATTTT. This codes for CASSPRPRATNQPQHF.

CDR3 nucleotide sequence: TGTGCCAGCAGCCCGGCCGGGACAGCGAGCACAGATACGCAGTATTTT. It is translated as CASSPAGTASTDTQYF. The V and J genes are TRBV7-9 and TRBJ2-3; 7 bases agree with TRBD1. CDR1 SEHNR and CDR2 FQNEAQ come from the germline V gene (reference sequence). The ends lost 5 bases at V and 0 bases at J; junction bases unmatched: 8. The CDR3 totals 16 residues.